A single sample is the source of the 32 T cell receptor beta chains below, sequenced in a study of STAT5B mutations in CD4+ large granular lymphocyte leukemia. The repertoire was sequenced with immunoSEQ multiplex PCR; TCRdb's copy has only in-frame clones and lacks some. The sample carries almost 8,500 clones, over 85% recorded once. The sample comprised PBMCs. The receptors here all came from a woman in her 70s with CD4+ T-cell large granular lymphocyte leukemia.

J is TRBJ1-5 and V is TRBV15; 9 bases map to TRBD1. This CDR3 is 16 amino acids long. The germline gives CDR1 LNHNV, CDR2 YYDKDF (reference sequence). The ends lost 4 bases at V and 6 bases at J; junction bases unmatched: 10. The CDR3 DNA follows: TGTGCCACCAGCAAAGGCGCACAGGGGGCTGGTCAGCCCCAGCATTTT. This encodes CATSKGAQGAGQPQHF. Variable domain in full (rest from reference TRBV15 and TRBJ1-5): DAMVIQNPRYQVTQFGKPVTLSCSQTLNHNVMYWYQQKSSQAPKLLFHYYDKDFNNEADTPDNFQSRRPNTSFCFLDIRSPGLGDTAMYLCATSKGAQGAGQPQHFGDGTRLSIL.

V gene TRBV27 combines with J gene TRBJ1-2; TRBD1 matches 8 bases. Germline assignment: CDR1 MNHEY and CDR2 SMNVEV (reference sequence). The CDR3 is made up of 15 amino acids. Trimming removed 5 bases from V and 5 bases from J; junction bases left unmatched: 10. The CDR3 sequence is CASSPMDREGYGYTF. The DNA for the CDR3 is TGTGCCAGCAGTCCCATGGACAGGGAGGGGTATGGCTACACCTTC.

J is TRBJ2-2 and V is TRBV5-1, with 14 bases that match TRBD2. This CDR3 region has 18 residues. Looked up from germline, CDR1 is SGHRS and CDR2 is YFSETQ. The V gene end was trimmed by 4 bases and the J gene end by 1 base; junction bases not matched to a gene: 6. For the CDR3, the DNA is TGCGCCAGCAGCAGGGGACTAGCGGGGGAGATGAACACCGGGGAGCTGTTTTTT. Its protein is CASSRGLAGEMNTGELFF.

V and J are TRBV7-2 and TRBJ2-7; 9 bases match TRBD2. CDR1 and CDR2 from the germline V gene are SGHTA and FQGNSA. Trimming at V came to 2 bases and at J to 4 bases, leaving 6 bases not matched to a gene. This CDR3 is 15 amino acids long. Here the CDR3 reads CASSLRAGGEYEQYF. The CDR3 bases are TGTGCCAGCAGCTTAAGAGCGGGGGGAGAGTACGAGCAGTACTTC. The full variable domain, in which reference TRBV7-2 and TRBJ2-7 provide the parts outside the CDR3, is GAGVSQSPSNKVTEKGKDVELRCDPISGHTALYWYRQSLGQGLEFLIYFQGNSAPDKSGLPSDRFSAERTGGSVSTLTIQRTQQEDSAVYLCASSLRAGGEYEQYFGPGTRLTVT.

The chain uses TRBV7-8 and TRBJ2-7, with a weak D call TRBD1 (5 bases). Germline CDR1 reads SGHVS; CDR2 reads FQNEAQ. V lost 4 bases, J lost 1 base, and 14 bases lay in between. The CDR3 spans 15 residues. The CDR3 here is CASSSQRQLSYEQYF. As DNA, the CDR3 is TGTGCCAGCAGCTCACAACGACAGCTATCCTACGAGCAGTACTTC.

V usage is TRBV19 and J usage is TRBJ2-5; the match to TRBD1 covers 10 bases. With V trimmed by 7 bases and J by 4 bases, 6 bases remained unmatched. The CDR3 has 14 residues. The germline V gene encodes CDR1 LNHDA and CDR2 SQIVND (reference sequence). This CDR3 reads CASNGGQGGETQYF. CDR3 nucleotide sequence: TGTGCCAGTAATGGAGGACAGGGGGGAGAGACCCAGTACTTC.

This clone was detected a few times. The chain recombines TRBV4-1 with TRBJ1-5, with D perhaps TRBD1 (5 bases). This CDR3 is 13 amino acids long. Trimming took 3 bases from V and 5 from J, leaving 8 bases between them. Germline CDR1 is MGHRA and CDR2 is YSYEKL. The CDR3: CASSQGVDQPQHF. In DNA form, the CDR3 reads TGCGCCAGCAGCCAGGGGGTGGATCAGCCCCAGCATTTT.

The rearrangement uses TRBV5-1 and TRBJ2-5, with a tentative D call TRBD1 (6 bases). The DNA end lines up better with TRBJ2-7; the J call may be wrong. The CDR3 is made up of 14 amino acids. Germline V gene lookup returns CDR1 SGHRS and CDR2 YFSETQ. The CDR3: CASSLVEGVGEQYF. CDR3 nucleotide sequence: TGCGCCAGCAGCTTGGTTGAGGGGGTGGGCGAGCAGTACTTC.

The chain is built from TRBV11-2 and TRBJ1-3, with D possibly being TRBD1 (6 bases). The CDR3 is 18 amino acids. Germline CDR1 reads SGHAT; CDR2 reads FQNNGV. V was cut by 5 bases and J by 3 bases, with 23 bases left in between. This CDR3 is CASSPIRGGNRNGNTIYF. The CDR3 DNA is TGTGCCAGCAGCCCTATTCGGGGGGGCAACCGGAATGGAAACACCATATATTTT.

The chain couples TRBV11-3 to TRBJ2-1; 8 bases map to TRBD2. Trimming at V came to 3 bases and at J to 3 bases, leaving 10 bases not matched to a gene. From germline, CDR1 is SGHNT and CDR2 YENEEA. The CDR3 contains 17 residues. In DNA form, the CDR3 reads TGTGCCAGCAGCTTCATCAAAGCCGGGGGGGACTACAATGAGCAGTTCTTC. Amino acids: CASSFIKAGGDYNEQFF.

This clone appeared a single time. The rearrangement joins TRBV14 to TRBJ1-2; D is unclear. Germline values: CDR1 SGHDN, CDR2 FVKESK. The CDR3 loop spans 13 amino acids. The germline V and J ends were trimmed by 2 bases and 2 bases, with 6 bases remaining between them. The CDR3 loop reads CASSQNGNYGYTF. CDR3 DNA sequence: TGTGCCAGCAGCCAAAACGGAAACTATGGCTACACCTTC.

This sequence joins TRBV7-8 and TRBJ2-7; 12 bases align to TRBD1. J was trimmed by 7 bases and V by 4 bases; bases with no gene match: 2. The length of the CDR3 is 13 residues. Germline assignment: CDR1 SGHVS and CDR2 FQNEAQ. CDR3 region: CASSWDRGQEQYF. In nucleotides, the CDR3 is TGTGCCAGCAGCTGGGACAGGGGGCAAGAGCAGTACTTC.

The chain employs TRBV11-2 and TRBJ2-1; D not resolved. CDR3 size: 13 residues. V was clipped by 1 base and J by 6 bases, with 7 bases between them. Per the germline V gene, CDR1 is SGHAT and CDR2 is FQNNGV. CDR3 region: CASSLGTRNEQFF. CDR3 sequence (DNA): TGTGCCAGCAGCTTAGGGACGCGCAATGAGCAGTTCTTC. Full variable domain (rest looked up from reference TRBV11-2 and TRBJ2-1): EAGVAQSPRYKIIEKRQSVAFWCNPISGHATLYWYQQILGQGPKLLIQFQNNGVVDDSQLPKDRFSAERLKGVDSTLKIQPAKLEDSAVYLCASSLGTRNEQFFGPGTRLTVL.

The count of this clone is one. The chain recombines TRBV29-1 with TRBJ2-1; 7 nucleotides agree with TRBD2. Germline V gene lookup returns CDR1 SQVTM and CDR2 ANQGSEA. V lost 6 bases and J lost 11; bases outside the gene matches: 19. This CDR3 comprises 15 residues. Written as DNA, the CDR3 is TGCAGCGTCGGCCCTCCTAGCTTGGGGGGGTATCAGCAGTTCTTC. Translation gives CSVGPPSLGGYQQFF.

This chain uses TRBV28 with TRBJ1-4; D gene ambiguous. Germline V lookup: CDR1 MDHEN, CDR2 SYDVKM. The CDR3 sequence is 12 residues long. V gave up 6 bases and J gave up 4 bases, with 6 bases separating them. CDR3 amino acids: CASRQSNEKLFF. CDR3 in DNA: TGTGCCAGCAGACAGAGTAATGAAAAACTGTTTTTT. Filled out from reference TRBV28 and TRBJ1-4, the complete variable domain reads DVKVTQSSRYLVKRTGEKVFLECVQDMDHENMFWYRQDPGLGLRLIYFSYDVKMKEKGDIPEGYSVSREKKERFSLILESASTNQTSMYLCASRQSNEKLFFGSGTQLSVL.

The genes are TRBV30 and TRBJ2-6; no clear D gene. The V gene lost 3 bases and the J gene lost 2 bases, with 5 bases spanning the gap. Germline V gene data show CDR1 as GTSNPN and CDR2 as SVGIG (reference sequence). CDR3 length equals 13 residues. The DNA for the CDR3 is TGTGCCTGGAGATTCCCTGGGGCCAACGTCCTGACTTTC. Its translation is CAWRFPGANVLTF.

The chain is built from TRBV30 and TRBJ1-6; 7 bases map to TRBD1. The CDR3 spans 14 residues. Trimming took 5 bases from V and 7 from J; bases not matched to a gene: 8. Germline V lookup: CDR1 GTSNPN, CDR2 SVGIG (reference sequence). CDR3 loop: CAWQRAGGNSPLHF. The CDR3 nucleotides are TGTGCCTGGCAAAGGGCAGGGGGGAATTCACCCCTCCACTTT.

This rearrangement joins TRBV10-3 to TRBJ2-1; D is possibly TRBD1 or TRBD2 (5 bases each). Trimming took off 6 bases at V and 5 bases at J, with 11 bases between the two ends. This CDR3 contains 13 residues. Germline lookup yields CDR1 ENHRY and CDR2 SYGVKD. The CDR3 DNA follows: TGTGCCATCAGGATGGGACCAAACAATGAGCAGTTCTTC. As protein: CAIRMGPNNEQFF.

The chain employs TRBV7-8 and TRBJ2-2, with a weak D call TRBD1 (6 bases). The length of the CDR3 is 17 residues. V lost 5 bases and J lost 0, with 16 bases in between. Germline V gene sequence: CDR1 SGHVS, CDR2 FQNEAQ. As DNA, the CDR3 is TGTGCCAGCAGCATTCGACAGGCCTTAGCGAACACCGGGGAGCTGTTTTTT. It translates to CASSIRQALANTGELFF.

V gene TRBV7-2 combines with J gene TRBJ1-3; D call uncertain. Trimming took off 2 bases at V and 0 bases at J, with 17 bases between the two ends. Germline assignment: CDR1 SGHTA and CDR2 FQGNSA. This CDR3 contains 18 residues. CDR3 DNA sequence: TGTGCCAGCAGCTTAAGAACGTTGGCCGGGAGCTCTGGAAACACCATATATTTT. Translation gives CASSLRTLAGSSGNTIYF.

The V and J genes are TRBV5-6 and TRBJ2-5; 7 bases line up with TRBD1. This CDR3 region has 15 residues. CDR1 and CDR2 (germline): SGHDT, YYEEEE. The J segment lost 5 bases and the V segment lost 4 bases, leaving 11 bases of the junction unmatched. The CDR3 spells CASSVLQGIGETQYF. The CDR3 coding sequence is TGTGCCAGCAGCGTACTACAGGGGATTGGCGAGACCCAGTACTTC.

The rearrangement links TRBV4-3 to TRBJ1-6; D call uncertain. Germline values: CDR1 LGHNA, CDR2 YSLEER. The CDR3 is made up of 15 amino acids. V gave up 0 bases and J gave up 10 bases, with 13 bases separating them. CDR3 sequence reads: CASSQDLVSGSPLHF. Here the CDR3 DNA reads TGCGCCAGCAGCCAAGATCTGGTCTCGGGATCACCCCTCCACTTT.

The chain links TRBV30 to TRBJ2-5; 10 bases line up with TRBD2. V lost 3 bases, J lost 1 base, and 5 bases stayed unmatched. The CDR3 is 15 amino acids. Per germline, CDR1 GTSNPN and CDR2 SVGIG (reference sequence). The CDR3 nucleotides are TGTGCCTGGAGGGCTAGCGGGGGCCCCCAAGAGACCCAGTACTTC. It translates to CAWRASGGPQETQYF.

The chain is built from TRBV4-3 and TRBJ2-5; D might be TRBD1 (5 bases). TRBJ2-7 matches the DNA end more closely, so the J call is doubtful. Germline CDR1 reads LGHNA; CDR2 reads YSLEER. This CDR3 has 14 residues. This CDR3 is CASSQGQGSYEQYF. CDR3 nucleotide sequence: TGCGCCAGCAGCCAAGGCCAGGGTTCCTACGAGCAGTACTTC.

The V call is TRBV7-2, the J call TRBJ1-5; 7 bases are a match to TRBD1. With V trimmed by 5 bases and J by 5 bases, 6 bases remained unmatched. Germline CDR1 and CDR2: SGHTA and FQGNSA. CDR3 length: 14 residues. CDR3 residues: CASSTRQGDQPQHF. CDR3 bases: TGTGCCAGCAGCACCCGGCAGGGGGATCAGCCCCAGCATTTT.

The chain employs TRBV10-3 and TRBJ1-2, with D perhaps matching TRBD1 (5 bases). V was trimmed by 2 bases and J by 4 bases, leaving 11 bases between them. Looked up from germline, CDR1 is ENHRY and CDR2 is SYGVKD. The CDR3 contains 14 residues. The CDR3 loop reads CAISEGGLSYGYTF. The CDR3 nucleotides are TGTGCCATCAGTGAGGGGGGACTTAGCTATGGCTACACCTTC.

This clone came up once. The gene calls are TRBV10-3 and TRBJ2-1; TRBD1 is a possible D gene (6 bases). The CDR3 is 14 residues long. The germline V gene has CDR1 ENHRY and CDR2 SYGVKD. V was clipped by 0 bases and J by 5 bases, with 8 bases between them. For the CDR3, the DNA is TGTGCCATCAGTGAGTCCGGACAGAACAATGAGCAGTTCTTC. Translating gives CAISESGQNNEQFF.

The rearrangement uses TRBV2 and TRBJ2-2, with 9 nucleotides matching TRBD2. The germline V gene encodes CDR1 SNHLY and CDR2 FYNNEI. The CDR3 is 18 amino acids. V shed 8 bases and J 5 bases; nucleotides not matched to a gene: 18. CDR3 loop: CASEGASGGLRGTGELFF. CDR3 in DNA: TGTGCCAGCGAGGGGGCGAGCGGGGGGCTTCGTGGTACCGGGGAGCTGTTTTTT.

The chain uses TRBV30 and TRBJ1-1; D is possibly TRBD1 (5 bases). The CDR3 length is 12 residues. V lost 2 bases to trimming and J lost 4 bases, with 8 bases between them. Germline V gene data show CDR1 as GTSNPN and CDR2 as SVGIG (reference sequence). Here the CDR3 reads CAWSRQITEAFF. The DNA of the CDR3 is TGTGCCTGGAGTCGACAGATCACTGAAGCTTTCTTT.

The gene calls are TRBV18 and TRBJ2-1, with 10 bases identical to TRBD2. There are 17 residues in the CDR3. CDR1 and CDR2 (germline): KGHSH, LQKENI. Trimming cost V 3 bases and J 3 bases; bases outside gene matches: 8. CDR3 coding DNA: TGTGCCAGCTCACCCGGGCGGGGGACTAGCGACTACAATGAGCAGTTCTTC. Translating gives CASSPGRGTSDYNEQFF.

This chain uses TRBV4-1 with TRBJ1-4; D is ambiguous. Germline V gene lookup returns CDR1 MGHRA and CDR2 YSYEKL. The V and J ends lost 0 bases and 0 bases respectively, with 8 bases between them. CDR3 size: 16 residues. The CDR3: CASSQDQAATNEKLFF. DNA for the CDR3: TGCGCCAGCAGCCAAGATCAGGCGGCAACTAATGAAAAACTGTTTTTT.

J is TRBJ2-7 and V is TRBV6-6, with 10 bases identical to TRBD2. Per germline, CDR1 MNHNY and CDR2 SVGAGI (reference sequence). This CDR3 comprises 13 residues. V gave up 2 bases and J gave up 10 bases; unmatched junction bases: 5. The CDR3 DNA is TGTGCCAGCAGTTACGTCAGCGGGGGGGCTCAGTACTTC. This gives the protein CASSYVSGGAQYF.